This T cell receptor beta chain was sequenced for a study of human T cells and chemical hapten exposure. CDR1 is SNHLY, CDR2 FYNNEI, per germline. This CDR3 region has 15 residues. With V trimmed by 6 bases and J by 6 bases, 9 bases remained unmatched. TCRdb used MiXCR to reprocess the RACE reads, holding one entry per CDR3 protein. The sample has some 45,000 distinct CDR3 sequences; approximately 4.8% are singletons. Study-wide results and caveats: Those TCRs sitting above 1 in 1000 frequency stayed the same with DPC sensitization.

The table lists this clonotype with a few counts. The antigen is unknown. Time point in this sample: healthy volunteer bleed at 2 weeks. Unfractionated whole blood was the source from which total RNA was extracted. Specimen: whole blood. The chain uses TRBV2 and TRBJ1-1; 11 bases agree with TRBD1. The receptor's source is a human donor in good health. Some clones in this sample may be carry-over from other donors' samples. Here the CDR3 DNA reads TGTGCCAGCAGAGCCGCCCCGGGACAGGGGGCTGAAGCTTTCTTT. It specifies CASRAAPGQGAEAFF.